This T cell receptor beta chain was identified during a study of T cell responses to AZD1222 COVID-19 vaccine. Study-wide findings and caveats: Close to half of spike-specific TCRs reportedly recognize unmutated variant regions. Only after the peak T cell response were repertoires sampled.

Germline lookup yields CDR1 SGHNT and CDR2 YYREEE (reference sequence). This CDR3 comprises 14 residues. Trimming took off 4 bases at V and 0 bases at J, with 10 bases between the two ends. Assay: immunoSEQ multiplex PCR; the TCRdb copy retains only in-frame clones and omits some. This table holds more than 150,000 clones, approximately 91% found once. This clone was seen only once. What it binds is unknown. The sample was peripheral blood, taken on day 0 of AZD1222 vaccination. The TCR originated in an adult in good health. The gene calls are TRBV5-4 and TRBJ1-1; no clear D. The CDR3 DNA follows: TGTGCCAGCAGCCAAGACCGCATGAACACTGAAGCTTTCTTT. Its translation: CASSQDRMNTEAFF.